The 26 T cell receptor beta chains below come from one sample, sequenced in a study of Graves' ophthalmopathy and Graves' hyperthyroidism (dated by TCRdb to the late 2010s). The sequencer was an Illumina HiSeq 2000. For repertoire sequencing, the TCR beta CDR3 regions were amplified from RNA transcripts. The first round of RT-PCR was done with HTBI primers and the Qiagen OneStep RT-PCR kit, and was followed by a second round of multiplex PCR, then size selection and purification. TCRdb trimmed the raw reads at Q25, called clones with MiXCR and kept productive beta chains. For every CDR3 protein sequence, its rows merge into one entry that carries the most common genes and DNA. This sample holds a few hundred thousand distinct CDR3 sequences; 15% to 20% were observed only once. Together, the top ten hold roughly an eighth of the sample. Sample: peripheral blood. The receptors here all came from an adult man with Graves' ophthalmopathy.

This clonotype has ten or more counts. The chain combines TRBV6-6 with TRBJ1-1; 8 positions agree with TRBD1. V was pared by 6 bases and J by 5 bases, with 8 bases of the junction left unmatched. Germline CDR1 MNHNY, CDR2 SVGAGI (reference sequence). The CDR3 is 14 amino acids. This chain's CDR3 is CASRPDRGGTEAFF. CDR3 DNA: TGTGCCAGCAGACCTGACAGGGGAGGGACTGAAGCTTTCTTT.

Ten or more counts support this clonotype. The chain recombines TRBV12-3 or TRBV12-4 with TRBJ2-5, with 12 bases fitting TRBD2. This CDR3 contains 13 residues. With V trimmed by 5 bases and J by 9 bases, 4 bases remained unmatched. The CDR3 protein is CASSLTSGSPQYF. CDR3 coding DNA: TGTGCCAGCAGTCTGACTAGCGGGAGCCCCCAGTACTTC.

The chain recombines TRBV28 with TRBJ2-7, with D possibly matching TRBD2 (5 bases). Trimming stripped 2 bases from V and 2 bases from J, with 7 bases between. Germline CDR1 is MDHEN and CDR2 is SYDVKM. The CDR3 runs 13 residues. CDR3 nucleotides: TGTGCCAGCAGTTTAATGCGGGCCTACGAGCAGTACTTC. Its protein is CASSLMRAYEQYF.

This clonotype was detected ten times or more. The gene calls are TRBV6-1 and TRBJ2-4; 11 bases match TRBD2. CDR3 length: 19 amino acids. Unmatched junction bases numbered 9, after V lost 2 bases and J lost 0 bases. Germline V lookup: CDR1 MNHNS, CDR2 SASEGT. DNA for the CDR3: TGTGCCAGCAGTGAAACTAGCGGGGGCTTGATAGGAGCCAAAAACATTCAGTACTTC. It encodes CASSETSGGLIGAKNIQYF.

This clonotype was seen ten or more times. The chain carries TRBV6-5 and TRBJ1-2; 8 nucleotides match TRBD1. V shed 5 bases and J 2 bases; nucleotides not matched to a gene: 4. CDR3 length equals 14 residues. Germline assignment: CDR1 MNHEY and CDR2 SVGAGI. CDR3 in DNA: TGTGCCAGCAGTACCCGGGACAGGAACTATGGCTACACCTTC. Its translation: CASSTRDRNYGYTF.

For this clonotype: A read error is possible here, since a much larger clone lies one base away. The chain recombines TRBV6-5 with TRBJ1-2; TRBD1 might be the D (6 bases). The V gene lost 0 bases and the J gene lost 6 bases, with 14 bases spanning the gap. This CDR3 has 15 residues. Germline CDR1 is MNHEY and CDR2 is SVGAGI. CDR3 in amino acids: CASSYSGGQANGYTF. The CDR3 coding sequence is TGTGCCAGCAGTTACTCCGGGGGGCAGGCCAATGGCTACACCTTC.

This chain connects TRBV6-5 to TRBJ2-5; 10 nucleotides line up with TRBD2. Germline V lookup: CDR1 MNHEY, CDR2 SVGAGI. This CDR3 has 15 residues. The J segment lost 7 bases and the V segment lost 0 bases, leaving 5 bases of the junction unmatched. CDR3: CASSYSEGLAATQYF. CDR3 in DNA: TGTGCCAGCAGTTACTCGGAAGGACTAGCGGCGACCCAGTACTTC.

The table lists this clonotype with many counts. This sequence joins TRBV27 and TRBJ2-2; D may be TRBD2 (6 bases). The V and J ends lost 3 bases and 7 bases respectively, with 9 bases between them. The CDR3 is made up of 13 amino acids. From germline, CDR1 is MNHEY and CDR2 SMNVEV (reference sequence). The CDR3 loop is CASSLTRVGELFF. In DNA, the CDR3 is TGTGCCAGCAGTTTGACTAGGGTCGGGGAGCTGTTTTTT.

This clonotype has ten or more counts. The rearrangement links TRBV15 to TRBJ2-5, with D perhaps TRBD1 (5 bases). With 9 bases removed from V and 1 base from J, the gap between germline ends came to 12 bases. The CDR3 is 13 residues long. The V gene's germline CDR1 is LNHNV and CDR2 YYDKDF (reference sequence). The CDR3 DNA reads as TGTGCCACGGGAAGCAGGGCCCAAGAGACCCAGTACTTC. Encoded protein: CATGSRAQETQYF.

This clonotype was recorded many times. The CDR3 protein is CASSYGLSDVGELFF. The CDR3 DNA reads TGTGCCAGCAGTTACGGGCTCTCGGACGTCGGGGAGCTGTTTTTT. This chain uses TRBV6-5 with TRBJ2-2; D uncertain. V lost 2 bases and J lost 7, with 14 bases in between. The germline V gene encodes CDR1 MNHEY and CDR2 SVGAGI. The CDR3 consists of 15 residues.

At least ten counts were recorded for this clonotype. The rearrangement links TRBV19 to TRBJ1-5; unclear D gene. The length of the CDR3 is 15 residues. Trimming cost V 4 bases and J 3 bases, with 13 bases left between them. Germline CDR1 is LNHDA and CDR2 is SQIVND (reference sequence). Here the CDR3 DNA reads TGTGCCAGTAGTACCGGACCGGCCTACAATCAGCCCCAGCATTTT. This encodes CASSTGPAYNQPQHF.

The chain uses TRBV14 and TRBJ2-6; 12 positions match TRBD2. The CDR3 length is 21 residues. Germline loops: CDR1 SGHDN, CDR2 FVKESK. Trimming took 7 bases from V and 1 from J; bases not matched to a gene: 17. Here the CDR3 reads CASINGLAGPNPPSGANVLTF. CDR3 coding DNA: TGTGCCAGCATTAATGGACTAGCGGGACCAAACCCTCCTTCTGGGGCCAACGTCCTGACTTTC. Full variable domain (outside the CDR3, taken from reference TRBV14 and TRBJ2-6): EAGVTQFPSHSVIEKGQTVTLRCDPISGHDNLYWYRRVMGKEIKFLLHFVKESKQDESGMPNNRFLAERTGGTYSTLKVQPAELEDSGVYFCASINGLAGPNPPSGANVLTFGAGSRLTVL.

The V call is TRBV12-3 or TRBV12-4, the J call TRBJ1-5; 7 nucleotides agree with TRBD1. The CDR3 has 14 amino acids. With 6 bases clipped from V and 6 bases from J, the junction kept 8 bases outside the gene matches. CDR3 protein: CASSPGTVVQPQHF. The DNA for the CDR3 is TGTGCCAGCAGCCCCGGGACAGTTGTTCAGCCCCAGCATTTT.

This sequence joins TRBV6-5 and TRBJ2-5; D possibly corresponds to TRBD1 (5 bases). Trimming shortened V by 4 bases and J by 5 bases, and 11 bases separated the two germline ends. The germline V gene encodes CDR1 MNHEY and CDR2 SVGAGI. The CDR3 is 13 amino acids. The CDR3 nucleotides read TGTGCCAGCAGTTCCGGAAACAGGGAGACCCAGTACTTC. Translated, it gives CASSSGNRETQYF.

This clonotype was seen ten or more times. The chain recombines TRBV7-2 with TRBJ2-2; D is perhaps TRBD1 (5 bases). The CDR3 sequence is 14 residues long. Trimming removed 3 bases at V and 6 bases at J, with 11 bases between. Germline CDR1 is SGHTA and CDR2 is FQGNSA. The CDR3 here is CASSLSGLAGELFF. CDR3 nucleotides: TGTGCCAGCAGCTTGTCAGGGCTCGCCGGGGAGCTGTTTTTT.

This clonotype was seen ten or more times. This may stem from a read error, because a much larger clone lies one nucleotide away. The chain links TRBV11-2 to TRBJ2-7; 11 nucleotides line up with TRBD2. Germline trimming cut 7 bases from V and 4 bases from J; bases unmatched to any gene: 9. CDR1 is SGHAT and CDR2 is FQNNGV in the germline V gene. CDR3 length equals 15 residues. Written as DNA, the CDR3 is TGTGCCAGCAACGTAACTAGCGGGAGTTGGTACGAGCAGTACTTC. It specifies CASNVTSGSWYEQYF.

This clonotype occurred a few times. The chain recombines TRBV4-2 with TRBJ2-1; TRBD1 agrees at 7 bases. The CDR3 consists of 16 residues. The V gene's germline CDR1 is LGHNA and CDR2 YNFKEQ. Trimming took 4 bases from V and 7 from J; bases not matched to a gene: 13. The CDR3 coding sequence is TGTGCCAGCAGCCCCCCCCCTAGGGGGCGCAGGAATGAGCAGTTCTTC. Translating gives CASSPPPRGRRNEQFF.

This clonotype was observed many times. The genes are TRBV11-2 and TRBJ2-2; 10 bases map to TRBD2. V lost 4 bases, J lost 7 bases, and 6 bases stayed unmatched. The germline CDR1 and CDR2 sequences are SGHAT and FQNNGV. CDR3 length: 15 amino acids. CDR3 nucleotide sequence: TGTGCCAGCAGCTCCATAGCGGGAGGAAACGGGGAGCTGTTTTTT. It yields the protein CASSSIAGGNGELFF.

This clonotype was recorded many times. V usage is TRBV7-2 and J usage is TRBJ1-6; a possible D gene is TRBD1 (5 bases). Germline V CDR1 and CDR2: SGHTA, FQGNSA. Trimming took 4 bases from V and 7 from J, leaving 14 bases between them. The CDR3 covers 15 residues. The CDR3 loop is CASSSLRTNNSPLHF. DNA for the CDR3: TGTGCCAGCAGCTCACTTCGGACAAACAATTCACCCCTCCACTTT.

This clonotype was found many times. The chain recombines TRBV28 with TRBJ1-2; 11 positions agree with TRBD1. Germline loops: CDR1 MDHEN, CDR2 SYDVKM. The ends lost 5 bases at V and 4 bases at J; junction bases unmatched: 9. The CDR3 totals 16 residues. This chain's CDR3 is CASSPAGTGGIYGYTF. In DNA form, the CDR3 reads TGTGCCAGCAGTCCGGCCGGGACAGGGGGGATCTATGGCTACACCTTC.

The sample holds many counts of this clonotype. V usage is TRBV30 and J usage is TRBJ1-1, with D uncertain. V gave up 3 bases and J gave up 5 bases, with 7 bases separating them. Germline V gene data show CDR1 as GTSNPN and CDR2 as SVGIG (reference sequence). CDR3 length equals 11 residues. This CDR3 is CAWRMGTEAFF. CDR3 coding DNA: TGTGCCTGGAGGATGGGAACTGAAGCTTTCTTT.

This clonotype was recorded many times. The J gene is TRBJ1-2, the V gene TRBV4-3; D gene uncertain. V lost 4 bases to trimming and J lost 4 bases, with 19 bases between them. CDR1 and CDR2 from the germline V gene are LGHNA and YSLEER. This CDR3 has 16 amino acids. This CDR3 reads CASSPSVARRSYGYTF. In DNA form, the CDR3 reads TGCGCCAGCAGCCCCAGTGTGGCGCGGAGAAGCTATGGCTACACCTTC.

This clonotype appeared many times. This sequence joins TRBV12-3 or TRBV12-4 and TRBJ1-2; D might be TRBD1 (5 bases). The CDR3 runs 16 residues. V gave up 1 base and J gave up 0 bases, with 12 bases separating them. The chain's CDR3 is CASSLVGSGPNYGYTF. Written as DNA, the CDR3 is TGTGCCAGCAGTTTAGTAGGCTCAGGGCCTAACTATGGCTACACCTTC.

This clonotype was seen ten or more times. This chain links TRBV11-1 with TRBJ1-3, with D possibly being TRBD1 (5 bases). Germline assignment: CDR1 SGHAT and CDR2 FQDESV (reference sequence). V was trimmed by 1 base and J by 0 bases, leaving 19 bases between them. There are 19 residues in the CDR3. In DNA form, the CDR3 reads TGTGCCAGCAGCTTAGATGGTTCGGGACTCCTGAGCTCTGGAAACACCATATATTTT. This encodes CASSLDGSGLLSSGNTIYF.

This clonotype was found many times. The chain couples TRBV7-2 to TRBJ1-5; D perhaps matches TRBD1 (6 bases). This CDR3 is 15 amino acids long. Germline CDR1 and CDR2: SGHTA and FQGNSA. V gave up 3 bases and J gave up 1 base, with 10 bases separating them. The CDR3 region is CASSFSGASNQPQHF. The CDR3 nucleotides read TGTGCCAGCAGCTTCTCGGGGGCAAGCAATCAGCCCCAGCATTTT. The whole variable domain, remainder taken from reference TRBV7-2 and TRBJ1-5, is GAGVSQSPSNKVTEKGKDVELRCDPISGHTALYWYRQSLGQGLEFLIYFQGNSAPDKSGLPSDRFSAERTGGSVSTLTIQRTQQEDSAVYLCASSFSGASNQPQHFGDGTRLSIL.

This clonotype was seen ten or more times. CDR3 DNA: TGCGCCAGCCGGTTCGGACAGGGTGGCGAGACCCAGTACTTC. This encodes CASRFGQGGETQYF. This sequence joins TRBV5-1 and TRBJ2-5; TRBD1 matches at 8 bases. The trim removed 7 bases at V and 5 bases at J, leaving 10 bases unmatched. Germline CDR1 is SGHRS and CDR2 is YFSETQ. The CDR3 sequence is 14 residues long.